These 5 T cell receptor beta chains were sequenced from one sample in a study of blood T cell repertoires in COVID-19. Profiling relied on immunoSEQ multiplex PCR, and the TCRdb table lists in-frame clones only, not all of them. The sample contains about 200,000 clones, around 75% of which appear only once. Input material: peripheral blood. All receptors come from a human donor in a cohort sampled during active COVID-19.

The chain couples TRBV20-1 to TRBJ2-7; D is uncertain. CDR3 length: 13 residues. Between the trimmed V and J ends, which lost 3 bases and 3 bases, there was a span of 12 bases. CDR1 is DFQATT and CDR2 is SNEGSKA in the germline V gene (reference sequence). The CDR3 DNA reads as TGCAGTGCTAGTAGCTCCCCAGGCTACGAGCAGTACTTC. Translating gives CSASSSPGYEQYF.

This clone was seen once. The genes are TRBV30 and TRBJ1-4, with 7 bases that match TRBD1. CDR1 is GTSNPN and CDR2 is SVGIG in the germline V gene (reference sequence). CDR3 length equals 16 residues. The junction had 6 bases not matched to a gene; V was cut back by 2 bases and J by 0 bases. The chain's CDR3 is CAWSTHRGTTNEKLFF. CDR3 nucleotides: TGTGCCTGGAGTACACACAGGGGAACAACTAATGAAAAACTGTTTTTT.

The chain is built from TRBV6-2 or TRBV6-3 and TRBJ1-5; D is undetermined. Germline CDR1 and CDR2: MNHEY and SVGEGT. V lost 5 bases and J lost 4, with 15 bases in between. This CDR3 region has 15 residues. The CDR3 DNA follows: TGTGCCAGCAGTGCCCAATCTCCCGGGAATCAGCCCCAGCATTTT. Protein product: CASSAQSPGNQPQHF.

This clone was seen just once. As DNA, the CDR3 is TGTGCCAGCTCGTCTCTAGCGGACAATGAGCAGTTCTTC. Translated, it gives CASSSLADNEQFF. This sequence joins TRBV18 and TRBJ2-1, with 7 bases lining up with TRBD2. This CDR3 has 13 amino acids. V lost 6 bases and J lost 5; bases outside the gene matches: 4. CDR1 and CDR2 (germline): KGHSH, LQKENI. Drawing the rest from reference TRBV18 and TRBJ2-1, the complete variable domain is NAGVMQNPRHLVRRRGQEARLRCSPMKGHSHVYWYRQLPEEGLKFMVYLQKENIIDESGMPKERFSAEFPKEGPSILRIQQVVRGDSAAYFCASSSLADNEQFFGPGTRLTVL.

The chain has TRBV28 and TRBJ2-7, with TRBD2 matching 8 bases. Per the germline V gene, CDR1 is MDHEN and CDR2 is SYDVKM. The V gene end was trimmed by 6 bases and the J gene end by 1 base; junction bases not matched to a gene: 11. The CDR3 extends over 16 amino acids. The DNA for the CDR3 is TGTGCCAGCAGCCTTAAAAAGCGGGGGACTTCCTACGAGCAGTACTTC. It yields the protein CASSLKKRGTSYEQYF. Complete variable domain (other parts from reference TRBV28 and TRBJ2-7): DVKVTQSSRYLVKRTGEKVFLECVQDMDHENMFWYRQDPGLGLRLIYFSYDVKMKEKGDIPEGYSVSREKKERFSLILESASTNQTSMYLCASSLKKRGTSYEQYFGPGTRLTVT.